Described below is a single T cell receptor beta chain sequence and its context. CDR3 length: 15 residues. Germline CDR1 SEHNR, CDR2 FQNEAQ (reference sequence). Trimming removed 5 bases from V and 1 base from J; junction bases left unmatched: 4. Profiled with immunoSEQ multiplex PCR; TCRdb holds only in-frame clones, not every one. The table includes some 1 million clones, about 80% detected once. This specimen belongs to a study of shared clonotypes between healthy human individuals. The TCR originated in a man younger than 30 in good health. V is TRBV7-9 and J is TRBJ2-5; 10 bases agree with TRBD2. Sequenced material: memory CD4+ T cells sorted from blood. Documented subset: CD45RA-negative fraction. DNA for the CDR3: TGTGCCAGCAGCACCTGGACTAGCGGCCAAGAGACCCAGTACTTC. This translates into CASSTWTSGQETQYF.